A selection of T cell receptor beta chains follows, all from one sample in a study of blood T cell repertoires in COVID-19. Some clones are missing from TCRdb's copy, which holds only in-frame ones; the method was immunoSEQ multiplex PCR. The data show hundreds of thousands of clones, 88% seen once. The sequenced sample was peripheral blood. The receptors were sampled from a man aged 18 to 29 with active or convalescent COVID-19. CDR3s include the opening cysteine and the closing phenylalanine or tryptophan. D genes are given only for firm matches. The size entry is marked missing in some rows and otherwise reads once, few, many or a size class.

clone size: -
V gene: TRBV7-3
D gene: TRBD2
J gene: TRBJ2-1
CDR3 DNA: TGTGCCAGCAGCCCGGGAGGCCCTAGCAGCAATGAGCAGTTCTTC
CDR3 protein: CASSPGGPSSNEQFF

clone size: -
V gene: TRBV5-1
D gene: TRBD2
J gene: TRBJ2-5
CDR3 DNA: TGCGCCCGCGGCCGGGACCCGACTGGGGGGGGGCAAGAGACCCAGTACTTC
CDR3 protein: CARGRDPTGGGQETQYF

clone size: -
V gene: TRBV3-1/TRBV3-2
D gene: -
J gene: TRBJ1-2
CDR3 DNA: TGTGCCAGCAGCCAAGAGTCCAGGGGCTATGGCTACACCTTC
CDR3 protein: CASSQESRGYGYTF

clone size: -
V gene: TRBV5-1
D gene: TRBD2
J gene: TRBJ2-5
CDR3 DNA: TGCGCCAGCAGGGCGGGGGAACGGGTAGAGACCCAGTACTTC
CDR3 protein: CASRAGERVETQYF

clone size: once
V gene: TRBV27
D gene: TRBD1
J gene: TRBJ1-1
CDR3 DNA: TGTGCCAGCAGGGAGGGGGCGGCTGAAGCTTTCTTT
CDR3 protein: CASREGAAEAFF

clone size: -
V gene: TRBV3-1/TRBV3-2
D gene: TRBD1
J gene: TRBJ2-7
CDR3 DNA: TGTGCCAGCAGCCAAGTCCACAGGGACAGGGAGCAGTACTTC
CDR3 protein: CASSQVHRDREQYF

clone size: -
V gene: TRBV19
D gene: -
J gene: TRBJ2-7
CDR3 DNA: TGTGCCAGTAGTATAGACTGGACGGGAGCCTACGAGCAGTACTTC
CDR3 protein: CASSIDWTGAYEQYF

clone size: -
V gene: TRBV5-6
D gene: TRBD1
J gene: TRBJ2-5
CDR3 DNA: TGTGCCAGCAGCTTCCCAACAGGGGGCGTGGAAGAGACCCAGTACTTC
CDR3 protein: CASSFPTGGVEETQYF

clone size: -
V gene: TRBV12-3/TRBV12-4
D gene: -
J gene: TRBJ1-2
CDR3 DNA: TGTGCCAGCAGTCTCACAGGGAACTATGGCTACACCTTC
CDR3 protein: CASSLTGNYGYTF

clone size: -
V gene: TRBV5-6
D gene: -
J gene: TRBJ2-7
CDR3 DNA: TGTGCCAGCAGCTTGGGGCGGAGCTACGAGCAGTACTTC
CDR3 protein: CASSLGRSYEQYF

clone size: -
V gene: TRBV6-5
D gene: TRBD1
J gene: TRBJ2-7
CDR3 DNA: TGTGCCACCCAGACAGGGTGGGGGGAGCAGTACTTC
CDR3 protein: CATQTGWGEQYF